Listed below are T cell receptor beta chains from one sample, sequenced in a study of blood T cell repertoires in COVID-19. TCRdb's table, derived via immunoSEQ multiplex PCR, lists solely in-frame clones and lacks some. The table lists around 63,000 clones, more than 60% of them singletons. Sequencing input: peripheral blood. The receptor set was obtained from a woman in her 70s with acute or convalescent COVID-19. Both conserved end residues are part of each CDR3. A D gene is named only where the DNA matches it firmly. The size field is filled for only some rows; it gives once, few, many or a size class.

v_gene,len,abundance,d_gene,j_gene,CDR3aa,CDR3nt
TRBV29-1,12,.,.,TRBJ1-4,CSVEGGDEKLFF,TGCAGCGTTGAAGGAGGAGATGAAAAACTGTTTTTT
TRBV2,12,.,.,TRBJ2-7,CATKLRSYEQYF,TGTGCCACAAAACTAAGGTCCTACGAGCAGTACTTC
TRBV30,14,.,.,TRBJ1-4,CAWSDPRKGEKLFF,TGTGCCTGGAGTGACCCCAGGAAAGGCGAAAAACTGTTTTTT
TRBV2,15,.,TRBD1,TRBJ2-5,CASSVDRGPLETQYF,TGTGCCAGCAGTGTAGACAGGGGGCCTTTGGAGACCCAGTACTTC
TRBV4-1,13,.,.,TRBJ1-2,CASSQDHNYGYTF,TGCGCCAGCAGCCAAGATCATAACTATGGCTACACCTTC
TRBV28,15,.,.,TRBJ1-4,CASSPSAATNEKLFF,TGTGCCAGCAGTCCATCTGCGGCAACTAATGAAAAACTGTTTTTT
TRBV2,11,.,.,TRBJ2-7,CASSEVEEQYF,TGTGCCAGCAGTGAGGTAGAAGAGCAGTACTTC
TRBV2,19,few,TRBD2,TRBJ2-1,CASRLTSGGALSPYNEQFF,TGTGCCAGCAGGCTGACTAGCGGGGGGGCGTTATCCCCCTACAATGAGCAGTTCTTC
TRBV9,15,once,TRBD1,TRBJ1-4,CASSVAGTGGEKLFF,TGTGCCAGCAGCGTGGCCGGGACAGGGGGCGAAAAACTGTTTTTT
TRBV28,12,.,.,TRBJ1-2,CASGLLNYGYTF,TGTGCCAGTGGACTGCTAAACTATGGCTACACCTTC
TRBV7-9,14,.,.,TRBJ2-7,CASSSRGADYEQYF,TGTGCCAGCAGCTCACGGGGGGCCGACTACGAGCAGTACTTC
TRBV14,15,.,.,TRBJ1-2,CASSQERAGGRGYTF,TGTGCCAGCAGCCAAGAGAGGGCGGGGGGCCGTGGCTACACCTTC
TRBV14,15,.,.,TRBJ1-2,CASSQDMDSLYGYTF,TGTGCCAGCAGCCAAGATATGGACAGCCTCTATGGCTACACCTTC
TRBV5-4,15,.,TRBD2,TRBJ2-1,CASSVTASGYNEQFF,TGTGCCAGCAGCGTGACGGCTAGCGGGTACAATGAGCAGTTCTTC
TRBV5-6,15,.,.,TRBJ2-3,CASSQRTAATDTQYF,TGTGCCAGCAGCCAACGGACAGCCGCCACAGATACGCAGTATTTT
TRBV4-1,16,few,TRBD1,TRBJ1-2,CASSQNRDRGIYGYTF,TGCGCCAGCAGCCAGAACCGGGACAGGGGAATTTATGGCTACACCTTC
TRBV12-3/TRBV12-4,13,.,.,TRBJ1-1,CASSLSTLTEAFF,TGTGCCAGCAGTTTATCGACTCTGACTGAAGCTTTCTTT
TRBV5-4,13,.,.,TRBJ2-4,CASSLAASNIQYF,TGTGCCAGCAGCTTGGCGGCTAGCAACATTCAGTACTTC
TRBV7-2,14,.,.,TRBJ2-3,CASSITRGTDTQYF,TGTGCCAGCAGCATAACTAGGGGCACAGATACGCAGTATTTT
TRBV3-1/TRBV3-2,17,.,TRBD2,TRBJ2-1,CASSLGLAGGPHNEQFF,TGTGCCAGCAGCCTTGGACTAGCGGGGGGGCCACACAATGAGCAGTTCTTC
TRBV28,16,.,TRBD1,TRBJ1-2,CASSLLLRTGGYGYTF,TGTGCCAGCAGTTTATTACTGAGAACAGGGGGCTATGGCTACACCTTC
TRBV5-1,14,.,TRBD1,TRBJ1-1,CASRTGVGNTEAFF,TGCGCCAGCAGGACAGGGGTAGGGAACACTGAAGCTTTCTTT
TRBV4-3,18,.,TRBD1,TRBJ1-1,CASSLLITGGVMNTEAFF,TGCGCCAGCAGCCTCCTTATCACAGGGGGGGTTATGAACACTGAAGCTTTCTTT
TRBV27,14,once,.,TRBJ2-3,CASSLAGRGNTQYF,TGTGCCAGCAGTTTAGCGGGGAGGGGGAATACGCAGTATTTT
TRBV7-6,15,.,.,TRBJ2-7,CASSSLAGLTNEQYF,TGTGCCAGCAGCTCACTGGCGGGACTTACGAACGAGCAGTACTTC
TRBV4-2,15,.,TRBD2,TRBJ2-7,CASSQVAGGPREQYF,TGTGCCAGCAGCCAAGTCGCGGGGGGGCCCCGGGAGCAGTACTTC
TRBV10-3,15,.,TRBD2,TRBJ2-2,CAISDSGAKAGELFF,TGTGCCATCAGTGACAGCGGGGCCAAGGCCGGGGAGCTGTTTTTT
TRBV19,13,few,.,TRBJ1-2,CASRMDGGYGYTF,TGTGCCAGTAGGATGGACGGGGGATATGGCTACACCTTC
TRBV5-1,17,.,TRBD2,TRBJ2-1,CASSLGPTSGVGNEQFF,TGCGCCAGCAGCTTGGGGCCGACTAGCGGGGTGGGCAATGAGCAGTTCTTC
TRBV29-1,15,.,TRBD1,TRBJ1-1,CSVEGTGGRDTEAFF,TGCAGCGTTGAAGGGACAGGGGGAAGGGACACTGAAGCTTTCTTT
TRBV12-3/TRBV12-4,12,few,TRBD1,TRBJ1-2,CASSRDRNGYTF,TGTGCCAGCAGTCGGGACAGGAATGGCTACACCTTC
TRBV29-1,15,once,.,TRBJ2-7,CSVAPRTLSSYEQYF,TGCAGCGTTGCCCCGCGGACACTTAGCTCCTACGAGCAGTACTTC
TRBV6-5,14,.,.,TRBJ2-1,CASSSPGGVNEQFF,TGTGCCAGCAGTTCGCCGGGCGGGGTCAATGAGCAGTTCTTC
TRBV15,14,.,.,TRBJ1-1,CATSRDTAVGGAFF,TGTGCCACCAGCAGAGATACGGCGGTCGGCGGGGCTTTCTTT
TRBV27,14,.,.,TRBJ2-7,CASSLSGTGREQYF,TGTGCCAGCAGTTTATCCGGGACTGGGAGGGAGCAGTACTTC
TRBV21-1,16,.,.,TRBJ2-3,CASSKVGREPSLPQYF,TGTGCCAGCAGCAAAGTTGGGCGAGAACCTTCCCTTCCGCAGTATTTT
TRBV5-1,15,.,TRBD1,TRBJ2-7,CASSTDRVYSYEQYF,TGCGCCAGCAGCACGGACAGGGTTTATTCCTACGAGCAGTACTTC
TRBV2,13,.,.,TRBJ1-6,CASSEEQRSPLHF,TGTGCCAGCAGTGAAGAACAGCGGTCACCCCTCCACTTT
TRBV6-5,14,.,TRBD1,TRBJ1-5,CASKIDRGGQPQHF,TGTGCCAGCAAAATTGACAGGGGCGGTCAGCCCCAGCATTTT
TRBV5-8,13,.,TRBD2,TRBJ2-3,CASSHPGGDTQYF,TGTGCCAGCAGCCACCCCGGGGGGGATACGCAGTATTTT
TRBV12-3/TRBV12-4,12,.,.,TRBJ1-4,CASSLSPEKLFF,TGTGCCAGCAGTTTAAGCCCTGAAAAACTGTTTTTT
TRBV4-1,14,.,TRBD2,TRBJ2-5,CASSLLAGGETQYF,TGCGCCAGCAGCCTACTAGCGGGGGGAGAGACCCAGTACTTC
TRBV15,15,.,.,TRBJ1-1,CATSGRGTVGTEAFF,TGTGCCACCAGCGGACGGGGAACCGTGGGGACTGAAGCTTTCTTT
TRBV5-4,15,.,TRBD1,TRBJ1-1,CASSGATGVSSEAFF,TGTGCCAGCAGCGGCGCGACAGGGGTGTCTTCTGAAGCTTTCTTT
TRBV6-1,14,.,.,TRBJ2-7,CASSDRFVSYEQYF,TGTGCCAGCAGTGACAGGTTCGTATCCTACGAGCAGTACTTC
TRBV2,13,few,.,TRBJ1-2,CASSADSNYGYTF,TGTGCCAGCAGTGCGGACAGTAACTATGGCTACACCTTC
TRBV19,15,.,.,TRBJ2-3,CASRTTGLETDTQYF,TGTGCCAGTCGGACTACTGGATTAGAGACAGATACGCAGTATTTT